A few counts support the clone carrying this T cell receptor (beta chain). What it binds is not known. This entry belongs to a study of CD8 T cells in ankylosing spondylitis. Study-wide results and caveats: A motif in TCR beta, a set of under 10 highly homologous variants, appeared characteristic of ankylosing spondylitis blood.

The V gene's germline CDR1 is MGHRA and CDR2 YSYEKL. V lost 0 bases to trimming and J lost 9 bases; unmatched junction nucleotides: 4. CDR3 size: 13 residues. MiXCR was run by TCRdb on the 5' RACE reads, yielding one entry per CDR3 protein. The table shows around 490,000 distinct CDR3 sequences, with approximately 5.3% occurring only once. The sequenced sample consisted of blood, either unsorted or a sorted T cell fraction (not recorded which). The chain has TRBV4-1 and TRBJ2-5; TRBD2 matches 7 bases. This clonotype was sampled from a male donor with ankylosing spondylitis. CDR3 loop: CASSQELAGAQYF. The CDR3 DNA follows: TGCGCCAGCAGCCAAGAACTTGCGGGGGCCCAGTACTTC.